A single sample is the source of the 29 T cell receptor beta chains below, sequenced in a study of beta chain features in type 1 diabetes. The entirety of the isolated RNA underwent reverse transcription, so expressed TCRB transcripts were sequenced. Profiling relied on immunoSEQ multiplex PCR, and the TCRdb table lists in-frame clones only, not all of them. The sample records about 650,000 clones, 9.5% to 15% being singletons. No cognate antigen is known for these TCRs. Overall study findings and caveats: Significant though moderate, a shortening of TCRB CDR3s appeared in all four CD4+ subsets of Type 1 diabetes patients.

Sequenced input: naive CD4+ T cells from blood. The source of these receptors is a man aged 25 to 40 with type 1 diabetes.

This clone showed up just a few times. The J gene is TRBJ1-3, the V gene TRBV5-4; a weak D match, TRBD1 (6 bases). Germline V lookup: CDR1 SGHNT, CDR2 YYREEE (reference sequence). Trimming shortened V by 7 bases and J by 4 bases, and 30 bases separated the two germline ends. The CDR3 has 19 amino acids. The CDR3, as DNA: TGTGCCAGCGGCCAAGCGGAGCAGGGGAACTGGGCAGGAGGAAACACCATATATTTT. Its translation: CASGQAEQGNWAGGNTIYF.

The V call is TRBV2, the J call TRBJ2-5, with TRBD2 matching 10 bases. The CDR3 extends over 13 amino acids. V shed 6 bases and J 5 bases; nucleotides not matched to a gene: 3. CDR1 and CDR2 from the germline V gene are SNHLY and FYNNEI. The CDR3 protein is CASRATSGETQYF. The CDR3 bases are TGTGCCAGCAGGGCGACTAGCGGGGAGACCCAGTACTTC.

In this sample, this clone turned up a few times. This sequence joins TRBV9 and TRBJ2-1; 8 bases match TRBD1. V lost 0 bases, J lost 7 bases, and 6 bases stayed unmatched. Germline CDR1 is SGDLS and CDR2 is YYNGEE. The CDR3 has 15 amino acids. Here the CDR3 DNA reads TGTGCCAGCAGCGTAGGTCAGGGGGCTTTAAATGAGCAGTTCTTC. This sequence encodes CASSVGQGALNEQFF.

This chain's CDR3 is CASSLARTGGYTF. The CDR3 bases are TGTGCCAGCAGCTTAGCACGAACGGGCGGCTACACCTTC. The chain recombines TRBV7-9 with TRBJ1-2; D call uncertain. The CDR3 has 13 amino acids. Germline CDR1 is SEHNR and CDR2 is FQNEAQ (reference sequence). Trimming took 0 bases from V and 8 from J, leaving 10 bases between them.

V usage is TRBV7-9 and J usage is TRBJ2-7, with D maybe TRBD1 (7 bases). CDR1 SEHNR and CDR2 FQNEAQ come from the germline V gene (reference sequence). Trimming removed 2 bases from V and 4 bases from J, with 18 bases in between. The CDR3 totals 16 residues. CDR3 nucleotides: TGTGCCAGCAGCTTAATGACAGGGAGGTCCATATACGAGCAGTACTTC. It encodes CASSLMTGRSIYEQYF. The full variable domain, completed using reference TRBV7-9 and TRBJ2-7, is DTGVSQNPRHKITKRGQNVTFRCDPISEHNRLYWYRQTLGQGPEFLTYFQNEAQLEKSRLLSDRFSAERPKGSFSTLEIQRTEQGDSAMYLCASSLMTGRSIYEQYFGPGTRLTVT.

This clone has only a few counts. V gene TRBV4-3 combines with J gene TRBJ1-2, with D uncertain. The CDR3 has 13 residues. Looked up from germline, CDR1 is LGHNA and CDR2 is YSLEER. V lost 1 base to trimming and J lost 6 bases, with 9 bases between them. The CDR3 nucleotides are TGCGCCAGCAGCCAAGGAATGGTCGATGGCTACACCTTC. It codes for CASSQGMVDGYTF.

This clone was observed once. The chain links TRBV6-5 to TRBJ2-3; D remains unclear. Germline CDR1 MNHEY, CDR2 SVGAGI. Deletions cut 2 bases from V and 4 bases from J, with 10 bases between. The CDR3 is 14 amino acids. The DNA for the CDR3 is TGTGCCAGCAGTTACGACCAGCTCCCAGATACGCAGTATTTT. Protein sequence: CASSYDQLPDTQYF.

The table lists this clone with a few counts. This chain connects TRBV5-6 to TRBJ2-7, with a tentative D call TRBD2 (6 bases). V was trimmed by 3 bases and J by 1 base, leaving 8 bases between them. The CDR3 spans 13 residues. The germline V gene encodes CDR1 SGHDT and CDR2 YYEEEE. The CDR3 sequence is CASSSRESYEQYF. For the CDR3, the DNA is TGTGCCAGCAGCTCCCGGGAGTCCTACGAGCAGTACTTC.

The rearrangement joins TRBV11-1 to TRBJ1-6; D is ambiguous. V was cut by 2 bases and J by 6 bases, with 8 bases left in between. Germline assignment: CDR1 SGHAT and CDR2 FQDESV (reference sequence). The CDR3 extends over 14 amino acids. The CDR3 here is CASSLIRGNSPLHF. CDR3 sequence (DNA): TGTGCCAGCAGCTTAATTCGGGGTAATTCACCCCTCCACTTT.

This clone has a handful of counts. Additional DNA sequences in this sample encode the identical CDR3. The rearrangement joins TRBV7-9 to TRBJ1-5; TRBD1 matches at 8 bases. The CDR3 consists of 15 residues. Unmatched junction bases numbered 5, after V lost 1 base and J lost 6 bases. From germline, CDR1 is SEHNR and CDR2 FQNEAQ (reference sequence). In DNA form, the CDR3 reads TGTGCCAGCAGCTTAGGACAGGGGTCCTTTCAGCCCCAGCATTTT. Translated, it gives CASSLGQGSFQPQHF.

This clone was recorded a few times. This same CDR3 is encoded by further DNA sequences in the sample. The CDR3 spells CASSQDRGPGNTIYF. The CDR3 bases are TGCGCCAGCAGCCAAGATCGGGGACCTGGAAACACCATATATTTT. The chain combines TRBV4-3 with TRBJ1-3, with a possible D match to TRBD1 (5 bases). Germline values: CDR1 LGHNA, CDR2 YSLEER. This CDR3 has 15 residues. Trimming cost V 0 bases and J 2 bases, with 8 bases left between them.

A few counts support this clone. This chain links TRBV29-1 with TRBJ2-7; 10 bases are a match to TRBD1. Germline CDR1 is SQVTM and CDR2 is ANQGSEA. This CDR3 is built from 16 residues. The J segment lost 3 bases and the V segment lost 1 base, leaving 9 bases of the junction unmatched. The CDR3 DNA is TGCAGCGTTGAAGGTATCCCGGGACAGGGGATCTACGAGCAGTACTTC. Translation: CSVEGIPGQGIYEQYF.

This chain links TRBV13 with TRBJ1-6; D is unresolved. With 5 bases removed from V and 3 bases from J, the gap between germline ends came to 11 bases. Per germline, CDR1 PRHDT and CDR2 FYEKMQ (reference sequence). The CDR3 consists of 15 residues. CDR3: CASSMTVDYNSPLHF. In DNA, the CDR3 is TGTGCCAGCAGCATGACGGTGGACTATAATTCACCCCTCCACTTT.

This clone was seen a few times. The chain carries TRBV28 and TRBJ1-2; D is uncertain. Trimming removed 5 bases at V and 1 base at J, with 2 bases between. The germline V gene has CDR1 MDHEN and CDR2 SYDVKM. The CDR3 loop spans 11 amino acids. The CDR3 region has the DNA TGTGCCAGCAGTGATAACTATGGCTACACCTTC. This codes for CASSDNYGYTF.

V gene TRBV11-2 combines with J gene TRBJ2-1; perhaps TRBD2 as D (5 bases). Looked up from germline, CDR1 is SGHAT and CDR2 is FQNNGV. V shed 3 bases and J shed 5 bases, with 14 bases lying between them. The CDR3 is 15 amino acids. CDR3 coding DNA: TGTGCCAGCAGCTTCCCGGGGTCCCTGAACAATGAGCAGTTCTTC. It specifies CASSFPGSLNNEQFF.

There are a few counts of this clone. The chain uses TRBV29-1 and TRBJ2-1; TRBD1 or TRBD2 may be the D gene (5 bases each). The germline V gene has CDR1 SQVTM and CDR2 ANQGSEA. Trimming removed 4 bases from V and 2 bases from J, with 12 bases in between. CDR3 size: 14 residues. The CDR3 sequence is CSVVRGRTYNEQFF. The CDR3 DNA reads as TGCAGCGTTGTGAGGGGACGGACCTACAATGAGCAGTTCTTC.

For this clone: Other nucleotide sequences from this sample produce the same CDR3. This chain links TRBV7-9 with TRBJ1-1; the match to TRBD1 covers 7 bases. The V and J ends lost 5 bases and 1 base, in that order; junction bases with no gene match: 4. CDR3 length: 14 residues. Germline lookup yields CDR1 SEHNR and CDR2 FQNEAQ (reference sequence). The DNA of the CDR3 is TGTGCCAGCAGCCCCGGGACAGCGAACACTGAAGCTTTCTTT. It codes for CASSPGTANTEAFF.

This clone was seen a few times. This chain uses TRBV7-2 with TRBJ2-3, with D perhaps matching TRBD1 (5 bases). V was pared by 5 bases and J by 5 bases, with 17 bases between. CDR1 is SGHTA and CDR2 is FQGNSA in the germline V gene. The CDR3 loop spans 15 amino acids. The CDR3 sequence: CASSQVPGLGDTQYF. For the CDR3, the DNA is TGTGCCAGCAGCCAAGTCCCAGGGCTCGGAGATACGCAGTATTTT.

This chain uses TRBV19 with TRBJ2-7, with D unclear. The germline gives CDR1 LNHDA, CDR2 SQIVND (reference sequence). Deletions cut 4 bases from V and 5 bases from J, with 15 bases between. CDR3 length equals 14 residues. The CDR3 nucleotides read TGTGCCAGTAGTAGTATATCCCTCGTGGACGAGCAGTACTTC. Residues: CASSSISLVDEQYF.

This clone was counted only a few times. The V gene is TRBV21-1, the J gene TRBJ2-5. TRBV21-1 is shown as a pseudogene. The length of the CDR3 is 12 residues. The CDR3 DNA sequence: TGTGCCAGCTTTCCCTTGGGGAAGACCCAGTACTTC. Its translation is CASFPLGKTQYF.

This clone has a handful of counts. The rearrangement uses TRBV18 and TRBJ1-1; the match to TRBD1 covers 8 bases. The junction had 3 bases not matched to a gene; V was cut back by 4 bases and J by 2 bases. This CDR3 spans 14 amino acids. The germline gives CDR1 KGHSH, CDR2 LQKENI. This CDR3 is CASSLGQDNTEAFF. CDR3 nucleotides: TGTGCCAGCTCACTGGGACAGGATAACACTGAAGCTTTCTTT.

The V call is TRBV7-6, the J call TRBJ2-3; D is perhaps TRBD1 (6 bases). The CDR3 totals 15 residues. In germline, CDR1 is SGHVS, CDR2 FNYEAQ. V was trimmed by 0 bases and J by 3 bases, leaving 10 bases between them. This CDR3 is CASSLAQGITDTQYF. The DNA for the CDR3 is TGTGCCAGCAGCTTAGCCCAGGGGATAACAGATACGCAGTATTTT.

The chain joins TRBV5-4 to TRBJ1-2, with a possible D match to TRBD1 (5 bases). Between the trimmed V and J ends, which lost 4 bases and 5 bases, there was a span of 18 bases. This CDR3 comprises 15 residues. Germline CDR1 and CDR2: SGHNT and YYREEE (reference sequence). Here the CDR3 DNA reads TGTGCCAGCAGCCCGGGGACCGTGATAGAATATGGCTACACCTTC. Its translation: CASSPGTVIEYGYTF. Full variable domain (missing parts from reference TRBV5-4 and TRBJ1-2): ETGVTQSPTHLIKTRGQQVTLRCSSQSGHNTVSWYQQALGQGPQFIFQYYREEENGRGNFPPRFSGLQFPNYSSELNVNALELDDSALYLCASSPGTVIEYGYTFGSGTRLTVV.

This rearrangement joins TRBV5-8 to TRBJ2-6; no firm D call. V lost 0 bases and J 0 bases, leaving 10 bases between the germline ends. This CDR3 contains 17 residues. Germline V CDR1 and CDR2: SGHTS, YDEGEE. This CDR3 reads CASSLVSYSSGANVLTF. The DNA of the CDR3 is TGTGCCAGCAGCTTGGTCAGTTATAGCTCTGGGGCCAACGTCCTGACTTTC. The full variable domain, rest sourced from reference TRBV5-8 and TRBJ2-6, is EAGVTQSPTHLIKTRGQQATLRCSPISGHTSVYWYQQALGLGLQFLLWYDEGEERNRGNFPPRFSGRQFPNYSSELNVNALELEDSALYLCASSLVSYSSGANVLTFGAGSRLTVL.

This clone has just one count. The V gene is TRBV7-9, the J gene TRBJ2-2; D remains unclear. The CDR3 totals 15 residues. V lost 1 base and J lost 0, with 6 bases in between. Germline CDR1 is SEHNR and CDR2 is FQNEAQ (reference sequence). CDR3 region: CASSLGASNTGELFF. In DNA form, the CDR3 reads TGTGCCAGCAGCTTAGGGGCGTCGAACACCGGGGAGCTGTTTTTT.

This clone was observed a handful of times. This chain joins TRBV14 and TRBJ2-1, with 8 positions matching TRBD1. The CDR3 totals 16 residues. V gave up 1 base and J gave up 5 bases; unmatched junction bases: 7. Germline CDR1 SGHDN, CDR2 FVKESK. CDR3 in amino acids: CASSQVGGQVHNEQFF. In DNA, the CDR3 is TGTGCCAGCAGCCAAGTGGGGGGACAGGTTCACAATGAGCAGTTCTTC.

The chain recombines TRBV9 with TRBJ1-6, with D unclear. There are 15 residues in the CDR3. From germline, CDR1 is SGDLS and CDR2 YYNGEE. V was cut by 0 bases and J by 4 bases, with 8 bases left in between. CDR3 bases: TGTGCCAGCAGCGTAGAGGGTCGGTATAATTCACCCCTCCACTTT. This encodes CASSVEGRYNSPLHF.

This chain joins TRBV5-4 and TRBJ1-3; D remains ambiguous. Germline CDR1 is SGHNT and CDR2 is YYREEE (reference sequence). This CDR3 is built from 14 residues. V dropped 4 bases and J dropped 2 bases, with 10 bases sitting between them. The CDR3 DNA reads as TGTGCCAGCAGCGCCCAGGTTCCTGGAAACACCATATATTTT. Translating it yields CASSAQVPGNTIYF.

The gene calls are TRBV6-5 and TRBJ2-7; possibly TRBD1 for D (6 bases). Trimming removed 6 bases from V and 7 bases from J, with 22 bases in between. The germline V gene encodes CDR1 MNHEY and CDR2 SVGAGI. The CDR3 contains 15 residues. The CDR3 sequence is CASRPGQTIFGEQYF. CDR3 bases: TGTGCCAGCAGACCCGGACAGACCATCTTTGGGGAGCAGTACTTC.